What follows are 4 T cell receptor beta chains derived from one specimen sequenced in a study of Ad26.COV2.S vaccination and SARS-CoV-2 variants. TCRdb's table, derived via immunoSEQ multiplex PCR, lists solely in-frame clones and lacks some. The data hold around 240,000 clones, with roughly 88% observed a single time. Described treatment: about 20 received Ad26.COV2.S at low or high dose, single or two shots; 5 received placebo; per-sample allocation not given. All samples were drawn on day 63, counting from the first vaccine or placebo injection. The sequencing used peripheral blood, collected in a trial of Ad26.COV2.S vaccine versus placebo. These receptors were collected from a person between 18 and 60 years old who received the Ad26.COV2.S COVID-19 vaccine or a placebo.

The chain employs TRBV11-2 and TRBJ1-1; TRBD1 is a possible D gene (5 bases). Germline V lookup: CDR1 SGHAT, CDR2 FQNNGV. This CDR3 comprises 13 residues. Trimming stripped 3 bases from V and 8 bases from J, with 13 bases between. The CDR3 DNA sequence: TGTGCCAGCAGCTTCAGGTTACAGGAGGAAGCTTTCTTT. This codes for CASSFRLQEEAFF.

CDR3 protein: CASSEKLGGEKRTQYF. DNA of the CDR3: TGTGCCAGCAGTGAAAAACTGGGGGGGGAGAAGAGGACCCAGTACTTC. The rearrangement joins TRBV25-1 to TRBJ2-5, with 7 bases aligning to TRBD2. Per the germline V gene, CDR1 is MGHDK and CDR2 is SYGVNS. The CDR3 totals 16 residues. V trimming: 2 bases; J trimming: 7 bases; junction bases outside the gene matches: 13.

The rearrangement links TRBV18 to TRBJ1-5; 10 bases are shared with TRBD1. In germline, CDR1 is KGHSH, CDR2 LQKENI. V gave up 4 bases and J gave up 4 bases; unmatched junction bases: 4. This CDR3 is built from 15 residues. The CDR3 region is CASSLGQGTNQPQHF. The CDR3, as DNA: TGTGCCAGCTCACTGGGACAGGGGACAAATCAGCCCCAGCATTTT. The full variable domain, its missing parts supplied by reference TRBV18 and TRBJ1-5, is NAGVMQNPRHLVRRRGQEARLRCSPMKGHSHVYWYRQLPEEGLKFMVYLQKENIIDESGMPKERFSAEFPKEGPSILRIQQVVRGDSAAYFCASSLGQGTNQPQHFGDGTRLSIL.

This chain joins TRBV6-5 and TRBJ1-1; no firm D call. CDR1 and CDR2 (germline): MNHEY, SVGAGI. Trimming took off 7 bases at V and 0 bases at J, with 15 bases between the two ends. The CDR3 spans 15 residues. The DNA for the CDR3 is TGTGCCAGCACCCCAACGGGGATTATGAACACTGAAGCTTTCTTT. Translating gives CASTPTGIMNTEAFF.